The source of this T cell receptor (beta chain) is a study of human T cells and chemical hapten exposure. The overall study: Among samples, TCR yields varied mainly because of small differences in pooled library volume.

As to time point: pre-sensitization, week 0. Treatment in this sample: therapeutic diphenylcyclopropenone sensitization with weekly scalp DPC. Germline V gene data show CDR1 as MDHEN and CDR2 as SYDVKM. The CDR3 loop spans 16 amino acids. Each cDNA molecule in the library carried unique molecular identifiers. TCRdb fed the RACE reads into MiXCR, producing one record per CDR3 protein. The sample lists fewer than 300,000 distinct CDR3 sequences; over 7.5% were seen once. Comments on this clonotype: Germline and junction disagree at one end, which may indicate a read error.

This clonotype was obtained from a man aged 18-30 years with alopecia areata. Some clones in this sample may be carry-over from other donors' samples. The chain employs TRBV28 and TRBJ2-7; 10 nucleotides align to TRBD2. This material consisted of whole blood, taken in connection with sensitization to the hapten diphenylcyclopropenone (DPC). CDR3 DNA: TGTGCCAGCAGTTTATCTGGACTAGCGGAGGGGTCACCCCTCAACTTC. This translates into CASSLSGLAEGSPLNF.